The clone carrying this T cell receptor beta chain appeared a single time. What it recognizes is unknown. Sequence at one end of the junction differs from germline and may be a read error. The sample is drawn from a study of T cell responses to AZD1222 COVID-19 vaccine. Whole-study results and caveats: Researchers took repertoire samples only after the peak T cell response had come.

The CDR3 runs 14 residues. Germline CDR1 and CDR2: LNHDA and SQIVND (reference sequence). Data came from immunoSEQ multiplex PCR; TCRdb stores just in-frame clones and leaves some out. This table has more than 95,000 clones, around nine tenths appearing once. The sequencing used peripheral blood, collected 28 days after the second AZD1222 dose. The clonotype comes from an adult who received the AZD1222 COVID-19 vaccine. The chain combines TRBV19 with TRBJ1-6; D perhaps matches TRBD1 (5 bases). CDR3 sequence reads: CASSIGAINSPLHF. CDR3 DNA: TGTGCCAGTAGTATCGGGGCAATCAATTCCCCCCTCCACTTT. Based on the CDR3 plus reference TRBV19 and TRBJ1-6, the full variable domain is DGGITQSPKYLFRKEGQNVTLSCEQNLNHDAMYWYRQDPGQGLRLIYYSQIVNDFQKGDIAEGYSVSREKKESFPLTVTSAQKNPTAFYLCASSIGAINSPLHFGNGTRLTVT.